A selection of T cell receptor beta chains follows, all from one sample in a study of PD-1 blockade in classical Hodgkin lymphoma. Only in-frame clones appear in the TCRdb table, and some are missing; sequencing was by immunoSEQ multiplex PCR. The repertoire holds 30,000 or so clones, 75% to 95% seen once, with 0.2% to 0.3% in the top ten. Sequenced here: CD4+ T cells from blood, sampled at baseline. Receptors originate from a human donor with classical Hodgkin lymphoma. CDR3s include the opening cysteine and the closing phenylalanine or tryptophan. A D gene is named only where the DNA matches it firmly. Only part of the rows carry a size: once, few, many, or a class if the clone is expanded.

v_call	d_call	j_call	clone_size	cdr3_nt	cdr3_aa
TRBV6-1	-	TRBJ1-1	few	TGTGCCAGCAGTGAAGTCCACACTGAAGCTTTCTTT	CASSEVHTEAFF
TRBV6-1	TRBD2	TRBJ2-5	-	TGTGCCAGCAGCTGGACTAGCGGGATTACAGAGACCCAGTACTTC	CASSWTSGITETQYF
TRBV11-2	-	TRBJ1-2	-	TGTGCCAGCAGCCTACGACAGATGTCAGGGTATGGCTACACCTTC	CASSLRQMSGYGYTF
TRBV7-2	TRBD1	TRBJ1-5	-	TGTGCCAGCAGCTTAAGGACAGGAGATCAGCCCCAGCATTTT	CASSLRTGDQPQHF
TRBV19	-	TRBJ2-2	-	TGTGCCAGTAGTATGACGGAGAACACCGGGGAGCTGTTTTTT	CASSMTENTGELFF
TRBV28	TRBD1	TRBJ1-3	-	TGTGCCAGCAGAGTAACAGGGGGCGTAAACACCATATATTTT	CASRVTGGVNTIYF
TRBV25-1	-	TRBJ2-3	-	TGTGCCAGCAGTGACTTGGGTGTAGATACGCAGTATTTT	CASSDLGVDTQYF
TRBV15	-	TRBJ2-2	once	TGTGCCACCAGCAGTTGGGGTTTGGGGACCGGGGAGCTGTTTTTT	CATSSWGLGTGELFF
TRBV28	-	TRBJ2-3	-	TGTGCCAGCAGTAGCCCCCCAGGGGGAGGGTTCAGCACAGATACGCAGTATTTT	CASSSPPGGGFSTDTQYF
TRBV6-4	-	TRBJ2-1	-	TGTGCCAGCAGTGAGAGGTGGTTTGGGCGGACGGTACACATGGATGAGCAGTTCTTC	CASSERWFGRTVHMDEQFF
TRBV27	TRBD1	TRBJ1-4	-	TGTGCCAGCAGTCGTTCAGGACAGGGGGCTTCTGAAAAACTGTTTTTT	CASSRSGQGASEKLFF
TRBV28	TRBD2	TRBJ2-7	-	TGTGCCAGCAGTTTAAACTATAAGGGGCGGCGGGAGTCGGGCGAGCAGTACTTC	CASSLNYKGRRESGEQYF
TRBV10-3	-	TRBJ2-5	-	TGTGCCATCAGTAGGGCCGTAGGTGCAGGCTCCCAGACCCAGTACTTC	CAISRAVGAGSQTQYF
TRBV7-6	-	TRBJ2-5	-	TGTGCCAGCAGCTTATCCGGGACGGAGCAAGAGACCCAGTACTTC	CASSLSGTEQETQYF
TRBV5-4	TRBD2	TRBJ2-1	-	TGTGCCAGCAGTTTTAGCGGGAGGCCCGGGAATGAGCAGTTCTTC	CASSFSGRPGNEQFF
TRBV30	-	TRBJ1-6	-	TGTGCCTGGCAAGGAAATTCCTATAATTCACCCCTCCACTTT	CAWQGNSYNSPLHF
TRBV29-1	-	TRBJ1-1	few	TGCAGCGTTGCTGGCAGGGTTGGCACTGAAGCTTTCTTT	CSVAGRVGTEAFF
TRBV5-6	-	TRBJ2-4	-	TGTGCCAGCAGCCTAGAAATGGGGATGGGCAAAAACATTCAGTACTTC	CASSLEMGMGKNIQYF
TRBV10-3	-	TRBJ1-1	-	TGTGCCATCAGACTAACGGGGAACACTGAAGCTTTCTTT	CAIRLTGNTEAFF
TRBV6-6	TRBD2	TRBJ2-5	-	TGTGCCAGCAGTTGGCGACTAGCGGGAGGTCAAGAGACCCAGTACTTC	CASSWRLAGGQETQYF